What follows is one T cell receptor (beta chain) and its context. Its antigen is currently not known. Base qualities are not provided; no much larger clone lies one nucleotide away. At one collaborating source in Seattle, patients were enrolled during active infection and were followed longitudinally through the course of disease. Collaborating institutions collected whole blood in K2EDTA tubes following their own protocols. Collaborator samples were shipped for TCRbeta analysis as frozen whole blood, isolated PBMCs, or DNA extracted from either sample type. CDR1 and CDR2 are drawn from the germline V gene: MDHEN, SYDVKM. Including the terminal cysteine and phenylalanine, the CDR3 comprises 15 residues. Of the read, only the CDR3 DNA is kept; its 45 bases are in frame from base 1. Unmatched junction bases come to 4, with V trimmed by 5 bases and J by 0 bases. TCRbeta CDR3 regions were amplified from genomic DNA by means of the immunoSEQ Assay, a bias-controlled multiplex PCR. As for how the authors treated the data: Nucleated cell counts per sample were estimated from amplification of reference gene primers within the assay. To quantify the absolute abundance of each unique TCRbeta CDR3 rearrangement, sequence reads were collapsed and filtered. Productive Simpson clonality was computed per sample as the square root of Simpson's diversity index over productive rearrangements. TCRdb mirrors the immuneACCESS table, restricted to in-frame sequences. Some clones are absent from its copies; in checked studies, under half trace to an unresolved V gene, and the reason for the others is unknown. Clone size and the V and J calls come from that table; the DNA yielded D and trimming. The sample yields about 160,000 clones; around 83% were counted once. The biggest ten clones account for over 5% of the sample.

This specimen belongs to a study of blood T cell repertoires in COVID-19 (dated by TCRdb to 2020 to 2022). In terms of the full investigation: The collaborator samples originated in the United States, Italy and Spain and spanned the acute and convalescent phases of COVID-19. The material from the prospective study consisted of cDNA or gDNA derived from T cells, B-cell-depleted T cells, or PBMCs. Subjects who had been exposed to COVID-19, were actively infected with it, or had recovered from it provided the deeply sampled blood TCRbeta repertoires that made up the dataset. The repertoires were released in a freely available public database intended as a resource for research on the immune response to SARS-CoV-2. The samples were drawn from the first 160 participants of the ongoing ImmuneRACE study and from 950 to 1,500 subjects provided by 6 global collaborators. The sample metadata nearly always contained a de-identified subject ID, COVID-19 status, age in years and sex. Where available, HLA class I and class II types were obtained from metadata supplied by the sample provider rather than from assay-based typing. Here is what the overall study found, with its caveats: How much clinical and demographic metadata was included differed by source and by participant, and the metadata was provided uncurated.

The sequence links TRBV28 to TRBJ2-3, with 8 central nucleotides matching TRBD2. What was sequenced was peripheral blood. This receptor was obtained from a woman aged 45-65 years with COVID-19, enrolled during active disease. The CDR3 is CASSQAGGSTDTQYF. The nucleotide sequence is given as TGTGCCAGCAGTCAGGCGGGGGGCAGCACAGATACGCAGTATTTT. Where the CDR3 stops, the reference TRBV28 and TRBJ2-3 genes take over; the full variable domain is DVKVTQSSRYLVKRTGEKVFLECVQDMDHENMFWYRQDPGLGLRLIYFSYDVKMKEKGDIPEGYSVSREKKERFSLILESASTNQTSMYLCASSQAGGSTDTQYFGPGTRLTVL.